Following are 23 T cell receptor beta chains from one sample sequenced in a study of Tregs in tolerant kidney transplant recipients. Some clones are missing from TCRdb's copy, which holds only in-frame ones; the method was immunoSEQ multiplex PCR. The table has roughly 66,000 clones, just under 95% seen once. Specimen: CD8+ T cells from blood, collected before the transplant. The receptor source for this set is a human donor who received a combined kidney and bone marrow transplant.

The chain links TRBV7-6 to TRBJ2-7, with D tentatively TRBD2 (6 bases). V lost 6 bases, J lost 4 bases, and 19 bases lay in between. This CDR3 is built from 15 residues. Germline CDR1 SGHVS, CDR2 FNYEAQ. The DNA of the CDR3 is TGTGCCAGCAGTCCAGGAAGGGACTGGGCTTACGAGCAGTACTTC. Protein: CASSPGRDWAYEQYF.

The chain recombines TRBV7-9 with TRBJ2-7, with 9 bases aligning to TRBD1. Germline trimming cut 6 bases from V and 5 bases from J; bases unmatched to any gene: 5. CDR1 is SEHNR and CDR2 is FQNEAQ in the germline V gene (reference sequence). The CDR3 consists of 13 residues. The CDR3: CASRTTGGDEQYF. Here the CDR3 DNA reads TGTGCCAGCAGAACAACAGGGGGCGACGAGCAGTACTTC. The whole variable domain, filled in from reference TRBV7-9 and TRBJ2-7, reads DTGVSQNPRHKITKRGQNVTFRCDPISEHNRLYWYRQTLGQGPEFLTYFQNEAQLEKSRLLSDRFSAERPKGSFSTLEIQRTEQGDSAMYLCASRTTGGDEQYFGPGTRLTVT.

The V and J genes are TRBV27 and TRBJ1-3; no reliable D call. Looked up from germline, CDR1 is MNHEY and CDR2 is SMNVEV (reference sequence). The CDR3 has 15 residues. The V gene lost 0 bases and the J gene lost 4 bases, with 10 bases spanning the gap. The CDR3 DNA reads TGTGCCAGCAGTTTATCCAGGCCGTCGGGAAACACCATATATTTT. This gives the protein CASSLSRPSGNTIYF.

This chain joins TRBV5-1 and TRBJ1-2, with 8 nucleotides matching TRBD1. J gave up 6 bases and V 1 base, and 5 bases lay outside the gene matches. The CDR3 is 14 residues long. Germline V lookup: CDR1 SGHRS, CDR2 YFSETQ. CDR3 in amino acids: CASSLRDRSNGYTF. The DNA of the CDR3 is TGCGCCAGCAGCTTGCGGGACAGGAGTAATGGCTACACCTTC. Full variable domain (remainder filled in from reference TRBV5-1 and TRBJ1-2): KAGVTQTPRYLIKTRGQQVTLSCSPISGHRSVSWYQQTPGQGLQFLFEYFSETQRNKGNFPGRFSGRQFSNSRSEMNVSTLELGDSALYLCASSLRDRSNGYTFGSGTRLTVV.

V and J are TRBV28 and TRBJ1-4, with 9 bases lining up with TRBD1. With V trimmed by 2 bases and J by 3 bases, 13 bases remained unmatched. The CDR3 has 19 amino acids. Germline V CDR1 and CDR2: MDHEN, SYDVKM. CDR3 residues: CASSLRYRDRVGSNEKLFF. The CDR3 DNA follows: TGTGCCAGCAGTTTACGCTACCGGGACAGGGTGGGATCTAATGAAAAACTGTTTTTT.

J is TRBJ2-3 and V is TRBV7-3, with TRBD2 identical over 11 bases. Germline V gene data show CDR1 as SGHTA and CDR2 as FQGTGA. CDR3 length equals 16 residues. Trimming removed 5 bases from V and 1 base from J; junction bases left unmatched: 5. The CDR3 sequence: CASSPGTSGRTDTQYF. The CDR3 coding sequence is TGTGCCAGCAGCCCCGGGACTAGCGGCCGCACAGATACGCAGTATTTT.

This clone was counted only a few times. The chain employs TRBV5-6 and TRBJ2-7; D is possibly TRBD2 (6 bases). V lost 0 bases and J lost 7, with 20 bases in between. The germline V gene encodes CDR1 SGHDT and CDR2 YYEEEE. The CDR3 is 16 amino acids. The CDR3 DNA follows: TGTGCCAGCAGCTTGGTGGGGCAGAGGGTGGAGGGGGAGCAGTACTTC. This gives the protein CASSLVGQRVEGEQYF. The variable domain in full, completed from reference TRBV5-6 and TRBJ2-7, reads DAGVTQSPTHLIKTRGQQVTLRCSPKSGHDTVSWYQQALGQGPQFIFQYYEEEERQRGNFPDRFSGHQFPNYSSELNVNALLLGDSALYLCASSLVGQRVEGEQYFGPGTRLTVT.

V and J are TRBV4-3 and TRBJ2-5, with D hard to call. The CDR3 covers 13 residues. Germline V gene data show CDR1 as LGHNA and CDR2 as YSLEER. V lost 2 bases, J lost 0 bases, and 4 bases lay in between. The CDR3 DNA reads TGCGCCAGCAGCCAATTATACCAAGAGACCCAGTACTTC. This translates into CASSQLYQETQYF.

The CDR3 region is CASSLARFRYSNQPQHF. CDR3 sequence (DNA): TGTGCCAGCAGCTTAGCCCGGTTTAGATATAGCAATCAGCCCCAGCATTTT. This rearrangement joins TRBV7-6 to TRBJ1-5; D uncertain. CDR3 length: 17 residues. The V and J ends lost 0 bases and 0 bases respectively, with 12 bases between them. Per germline, CDR1 SGHVS and CDR2 FNYEAQ.

J is TRBJ1-1 and V is TRBV7-9; no reliable D call. CDR1 and CDR2 from the germline V gene are SEHNR and FQNEAQ (reference sequence). Trimming took off 5 bases at V and 2 bases at J, with 6 bases between the two ends. This CDR3 is built from 12 residues. The CDR3 DNA sequence: TGTGCCAGCAGCGGCCTTAACACTGAAGCTTTCTTT. Its protein product is CASSGLNTEAFF. The whole variable domain, filled in from reference TRBV7-9 and TRBJ1-1, reads DTGVSQNPRHKITKRGQNVTFRCDPISEHNRLYWYRQTLGQGPEFLTYFQNEAQLEKSRLLSDRFSAERPKGSFSTLEIQRTEQGDSAMYLCASSGLNTEAFFGQGTRLTVV.

This clone has just a few counts. This sample also contains other DNA sequences that code for the same CDR3. V is TRBV19 and J is TRBJ1-6, with a possible D match to TRBD1 (6 bases). V was clipped by 5 bases and J by 2 bases, with 13 bases between them. This CDR3 has 16 residues. Per germline, CDR1 LNHDA and CDR2 SQIVND (reference sequence). The CDR3 DNA reads TGTGCCAGTAGTCCTTACAGGGCAGCCTATAATTCACCCCTCCACTTT. Protein: CASSPYRAAYNSPLHF. Full variable domain (outside the CDR3, taken from reference TRBV19 and TRBJ1-6): DGGITQSPKYLFRKEGQNVTLSCEQNLNHDAMYWYRQDPGQGLRLIYYSQIVNDFQKGDIAEGYSVSREKKESFPLTVTSAQKNPTAFYLCASSPYRAAYNSPLHFGNGTRLTVT.

V gene TRBV5-4 combines with J gene TRBJ2-1, with TRBD2 identical over 14 bases. CDR3 length: 18 residues. CDR1 and CDR2 (germline): SGHNT, YYREEE (reference sequence). The ends lost 7 bases at V and 0 bases at J; junction bases unmatched: 9. The CDR3 region is CASYPRTSGGISYNEQFF. In DNA, the CDR3 is TGTGCCAGCTATCCGCGGACTAGCGGGGGGATCTCCTACAATGAGCAGTTCTTC.

This clone was counted a single time. V is TRBV5-1 and J is TRBJ2-1, with 16 positions matching TRBD2. Germline lookup yields CDR1 SGHRS and CDR2 YFSETQ. The CDR3 consists of 18 residues. V was clipped by 0 bases and J by 5 bases; unmatched bases: 5. Here the CDR3 reads CASSLEGLAGGFNNEQFF. The CDR3 DNA follows: TGCGCCAGCAGCTTGGAGGGACTAGCGGGAGGGTTCAACAATGAGCAGTTCTTC.

V is TRBV9 and J is TRBJ2-6; tentative D call: TRBD1 (6 bases). Deletions cut 3 bases from V and 2 bases from J, with 9 bases between. CDR1 and CDR2 from the germline V gene are SGDLS and YYNGEE. This CDR3 is 15 amino acids long. The CDR3 sequence is CASSGRGTGANVLTF. The CDR3 DNA follows: TGTGCCAGCAGCGGCAGGGGCACTGGGGCCAACGTCCTGACTTTC.

This clone has a single count. This sequence joins TRBV27 and TRBJ2-3; D ambiguous. The CDR3 is made up of 16 amino acids. The V gene lost 6 bases and the J gene lost 2 bases, with 18 bases spanning the gap. Germline V gene lookup returns CDR1 MNHEY and CDR2 SMNVEV (reference sequence). The CDR3 region has the DNA TGTGCCAGCAGCTCTACCCTCGGCGGAGACACAGATACGCAGTATTTT. It codes for CASSSTLGGDTDTQYF.

V gene TRBV7-9 combines with J gene TRBJ2-7; 7 bases are a match to TRBD1. In germline, CDR1 is SEHNR, CDR2 FQNEAQ (reference sequence). J lost 3 bases, V lost 4 bases, and 12 bases had no gene match. CDR3 size: 16 residues. The CDR3 is CASSSESGGNLYEQYF. In nucleotides, the CDR3 is TGTGCCAGCAGCTCTGAATCAGGGGGAAATCTCTACGAGCAGTACTTC.

This clone was observed once. V usage is TRBV19 and J usage is TRBJ2-2, with D possibly being TRBD1 (5 bases). The V and J ends lost 3 bases and 2 bases respectively, with 10 bases between them. The V gene's germline CDR1 is LNHDA and CDR2 SQIVND (reference sequence). CDR3 length: 15 residues. The CDR3 loop is CASSIRQGNTGELFF. The CDR3 nucleotides are TGTGCCAGTAGTATTCGGCAGGGTAACACCGGGGAGCTGTTTTTT.

This chain uses TRBV7-3 with TRBJ2-3; 9 bases map to TRBD2. The CDR3 extends over 15 amino acids. Trimming cost V 2 bases and J 2 bases; bases outside gene matches: 2. Germline CDR1 and CDR2: SGHTA and FQGTGA. The chain's CDR3 is CASSLGTSFTDTQYF. In nucleotides, the CDR3 is TGTGCCAGCAGCTTAGGGACTAGCTTCACAGATACGCAGTATTTT.

The chain couples TRBV28 to TRBJ2-1, with 10 bases fitting TRBD2. The CDR3 runs 13 residues. Germline values: CDR1 MDHEN, CDR2 SYDVKM. V trimming: 1 base; J trimming: 14 bases; junction bases outside the gene matches: 5. The DNA of the CDR3 is TGTGCCAGCAGTTTATTCTCTAGCGGGGGAAAGTTCTTC. Translation: CASSLFSSGGKFF.

CDR3 DNA sequence: TGTGCCAGCAGCGCCCCTAGCGGGGGGGCTTCCGGGGAGCTGTTTTTT. Its translation is CASSAPSGGASGELFF. V gene TRBV9 combines with J gene TRBJ2-2, with 12 bases identical to TRBD2. This CDR3 region has 16 residues. V was clipped by 3 bases and J by 6 bases; unmatched bases: 6. Germline V gives CDR1 SGDLS, CDR2 YYNGEE.

This chain's CDR3 is CASSIRTGRQETQYF. DNA for the CDR3: TGTGCCAGCAGCATCCGGACAGGGCGGCAAGAGACCCAGTACTTC. The rearrangement joins TRBV5-6 to TRBJ2-5, with 8 bases fitting TRBD1. The CDR3 covers 15 residues. V was pared by 4 bases and J by 2 bases, with 7 bases of the junction left unmatched. Germline V gene data show CDR1 as SGHDT and CDR2 as YYEEEE. Together with reference TRBV5-6 and TRBJ2-5, the CDR3 gives the full variable domain: DAGVTQSPTHLIKTRGQQVTLRCSPKSGHDTVSWYQQALGQGPQFIFQYYEEEERQRGNFPDRFSGHQFPNYSSELNVNALLLGDSALYLCASSIRTGRQETQYFGPGTRLLVL.

V and J are TRBV11-2 and TRBJ2-1; 7 nucleotides line up with TRBD1. Losses at the gene ends were 9 bases for V and 3 bases for J; bases not matched to a gene: 14. Germline values: CDR1 SGHAT, CDR2 FQNNGV. CDR3 length: 16 residues. The CDR3 sequence is CASHQTGEYIYNEQFF. CDR3 in DNA: TGTGCCAGTCACCAAACAGGGGAGTACATCTACAATGAGCAGTTCTTC.

This chain connects TRBV9 to TRBJ2-1; 15 bases are a match to TRBD2. V trimming: 3 bases; J trimming: 5 bases; junction bases outside the gene matches: 12. Germline CDR1 SGDLS, CDR2 YYNGEE. This CDR3 has 19 amino acids. In DNA form, the CDR3 reads TGTGCCAGCAGCGCCTCCGGGACTAGCGGGAGGACCCGACACAATGAGCAGTTCTTC. Translating it yields CASSASGTSGRTRHNEQFF.